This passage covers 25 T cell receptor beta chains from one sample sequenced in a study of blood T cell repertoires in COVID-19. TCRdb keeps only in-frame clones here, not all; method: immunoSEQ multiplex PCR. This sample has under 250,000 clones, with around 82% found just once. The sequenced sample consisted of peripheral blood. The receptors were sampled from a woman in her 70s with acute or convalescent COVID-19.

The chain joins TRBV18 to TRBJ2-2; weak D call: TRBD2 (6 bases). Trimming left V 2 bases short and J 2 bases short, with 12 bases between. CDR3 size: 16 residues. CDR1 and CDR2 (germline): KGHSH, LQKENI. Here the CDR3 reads CASSPSASVNTGELFF. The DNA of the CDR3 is TGTGCCAGCTCACCAAGTGCTAGCGTCAACACCGGGGAGCTGTTTTTT.

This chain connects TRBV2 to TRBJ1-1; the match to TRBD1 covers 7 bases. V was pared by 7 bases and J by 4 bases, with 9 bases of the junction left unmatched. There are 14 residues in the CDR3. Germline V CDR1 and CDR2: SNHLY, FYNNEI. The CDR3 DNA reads TGTGCCAGCATTAAAGGGGGCGCGGGCACTGAAGCTTTCTTT. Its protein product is CASIKGGAGTEAFF.

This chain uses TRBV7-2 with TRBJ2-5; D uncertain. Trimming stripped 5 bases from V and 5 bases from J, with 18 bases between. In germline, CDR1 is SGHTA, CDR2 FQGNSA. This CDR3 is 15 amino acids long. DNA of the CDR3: TGTGCCAGCAGCCACCAATCTAGGTCCGGGGAGACCCAGTACTTC. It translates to CASSHQSRSGETQYF.

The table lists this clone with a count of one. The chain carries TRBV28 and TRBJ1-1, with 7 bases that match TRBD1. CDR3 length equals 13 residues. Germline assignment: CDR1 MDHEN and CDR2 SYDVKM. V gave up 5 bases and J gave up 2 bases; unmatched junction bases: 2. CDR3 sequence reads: CASSRQGNTEAFF. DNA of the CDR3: TGTGCCAGCAGTCGACAGGGAAACACTGAAGCTTTCTTT.

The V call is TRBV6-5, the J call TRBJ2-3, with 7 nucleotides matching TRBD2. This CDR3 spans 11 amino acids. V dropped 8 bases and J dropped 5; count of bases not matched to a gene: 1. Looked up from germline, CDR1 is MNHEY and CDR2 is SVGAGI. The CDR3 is CASGRGDTQYF. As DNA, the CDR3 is TGTGCCAGCGGGAGGGGAGATACGCAGTATTTT.

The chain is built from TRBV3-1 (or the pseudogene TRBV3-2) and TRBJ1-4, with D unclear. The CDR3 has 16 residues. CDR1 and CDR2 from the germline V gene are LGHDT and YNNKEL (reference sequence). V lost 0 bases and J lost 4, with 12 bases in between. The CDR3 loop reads CASSQDIGSVNEKLFF. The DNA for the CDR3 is TGTGCCAGCAGCCAAGACATTGGTTCAGTTAATGAAAAACTGTTTTTT.

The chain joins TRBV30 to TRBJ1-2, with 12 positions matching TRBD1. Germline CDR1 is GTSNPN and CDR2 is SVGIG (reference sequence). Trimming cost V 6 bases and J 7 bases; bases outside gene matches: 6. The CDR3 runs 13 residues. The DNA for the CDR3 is TGTGCCTGTCCGGGACAGGGGGCCTTTGGCTACACCTTC. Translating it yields CACPGQGAFGYTF.

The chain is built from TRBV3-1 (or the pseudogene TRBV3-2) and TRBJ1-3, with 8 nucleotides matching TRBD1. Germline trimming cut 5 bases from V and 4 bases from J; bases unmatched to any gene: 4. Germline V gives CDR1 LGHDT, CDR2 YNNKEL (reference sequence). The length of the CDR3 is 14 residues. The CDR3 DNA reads TGTGCCAGCAGCTTTGGACAGGGAGGAAACACCATATATTTT. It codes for CASSFGQGGNTIYF.

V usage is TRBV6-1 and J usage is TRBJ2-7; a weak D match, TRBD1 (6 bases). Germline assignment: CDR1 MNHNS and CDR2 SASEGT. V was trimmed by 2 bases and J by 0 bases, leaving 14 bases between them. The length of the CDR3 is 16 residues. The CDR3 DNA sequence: TGTGCCAGCAGTGAACAGGTCGGGACACTCTCCTACGAGCAGTACTTC. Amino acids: CASSEQVGTLSYEQYF.

The CDR3 bases are TGTGCCAGTAGTTTCGGACAGATCGTGGGCTATGGCTACACCTTC. Amino acid sequence: CASSFGQIVGYGYTF. J is TRBJ1-2 and V is TRBV19, with a possible D match to TRBD1 (6 bases). V was clipped by 5 bases and J by 4 bases, with 17 bases between them. Germline V CDR1 and CDR2: LNHDA, SQIVND (reference sequence). The CDR3 covers 15 residues. The full variable domain, with the rest looked up from reference TRBV19 and TRBJ1-2, is DGGITQSPKYLFRKEGQNVTLSCEQNLNHDAMYWYRQDPGQGLRLIYYSQIVNDFQKGDIAEGYSVSREKKESFPLTVTSAQKNPTAFYLCASSFGQIVGYGYTFGSGTRLTVV.

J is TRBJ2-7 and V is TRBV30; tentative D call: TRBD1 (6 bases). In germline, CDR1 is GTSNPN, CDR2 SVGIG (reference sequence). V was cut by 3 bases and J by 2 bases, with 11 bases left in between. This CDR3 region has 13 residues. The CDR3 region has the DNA TGTGCCTGGAGGCGGCAGGGGACCTACGAGCAGTACTTC. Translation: CAWRRQGTYEQYF.

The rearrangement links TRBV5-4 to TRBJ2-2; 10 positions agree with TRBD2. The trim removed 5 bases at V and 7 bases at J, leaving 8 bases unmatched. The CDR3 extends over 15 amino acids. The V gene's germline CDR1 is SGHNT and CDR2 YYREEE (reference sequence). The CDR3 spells CASSSSGSYGGELFF. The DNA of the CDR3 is TGTGCCAGCAGTTCTAGCGGGAGCTATGGCGGGGAGCTGTTTTTT.

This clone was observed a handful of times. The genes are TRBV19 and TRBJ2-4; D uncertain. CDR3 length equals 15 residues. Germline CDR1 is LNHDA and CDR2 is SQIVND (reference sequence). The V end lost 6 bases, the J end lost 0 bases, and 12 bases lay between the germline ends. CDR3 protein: CASRGPTLAKNIQYF. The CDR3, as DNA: TGTGCCAGTAGAGGTCCGACACTAGCCAAAAACATTCAGTACTTC. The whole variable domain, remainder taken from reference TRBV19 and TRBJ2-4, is DGGITQSPKYLFRKEGQNVTLSCEQNLNHDAMYWYRQDPGQGLRLIYYSQIVNDFQKGDIAEGYSVSREKKESFPLTVTSAQKNPTAFYLCASRGPTLAKNIQYFGAGTRLSVL.

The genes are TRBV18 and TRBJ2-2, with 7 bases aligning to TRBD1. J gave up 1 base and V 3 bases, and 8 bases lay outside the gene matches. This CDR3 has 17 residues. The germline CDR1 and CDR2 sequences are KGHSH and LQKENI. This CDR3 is CASSPNLGTVNTGELFF. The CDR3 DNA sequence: TGTGCCAGCTCACCCAACCTCGGGACAGTGAACACCGGGGAGCTGTTTTTT.

The CDR3 sequence is CASSPRTGVMETQYF. CDR3 bases: TGTGCCAGCAGCCCGCGGACAGGGGTGATGGAGACCCAGTACTTC. J is TRBJ2-5 and V is TRBV7-9; TRBD1 agrees at 9 bases. The CDR3 sequence is 15 residues long. Germline loops: CDR1 SEHNR, CDR2 FQNEAQ (reference sequence). Losses at the gene ends were 5 bases for V and 5 bases for J; bases not matched to a gene: 9.

The CDR3 is CASSSSHRGTNEKLFF. The CDR3 nucleotides read TGTGCCAGTAGTTCATCCCACAGGGGGACTAATGAAAAACTGTTTTTT. The rearrangement links TRBV19 to TRBJ1-4; 8 bases are shared with TRBD1. This CDR3 contains 16 residues. The V and J ends lost 5 bases and 2 bases, in that order; junction bases with no gene match: 7. Germline V gene data show CDR1 as LNHDA and CDR2 as SQIVND (reference sequence).

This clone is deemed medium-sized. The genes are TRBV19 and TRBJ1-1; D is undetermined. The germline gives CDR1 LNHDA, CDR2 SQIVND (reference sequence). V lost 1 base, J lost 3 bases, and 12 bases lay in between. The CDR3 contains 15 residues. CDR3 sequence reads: CASSIGAESYTEAFF. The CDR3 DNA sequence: TGTGCCAGTAGTATAGGGGCAGAGTCATACACTGAAGCTTTCTTT.

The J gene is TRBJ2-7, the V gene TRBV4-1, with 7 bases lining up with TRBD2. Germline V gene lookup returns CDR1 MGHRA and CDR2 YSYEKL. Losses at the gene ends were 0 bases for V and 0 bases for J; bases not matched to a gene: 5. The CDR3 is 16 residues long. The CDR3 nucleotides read TGCGCCAGCAGCCAAGATATCAAGCGGGACTCCTACGAGCAGTACTTC. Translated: CASSQDIKRDSYEQYF.

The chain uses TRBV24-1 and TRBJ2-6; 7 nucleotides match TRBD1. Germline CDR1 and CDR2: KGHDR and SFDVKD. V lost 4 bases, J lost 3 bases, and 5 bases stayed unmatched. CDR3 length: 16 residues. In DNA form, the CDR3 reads TGTGCCACCAGTGAACGAACAGGGGTTGGGGCCAACGTCCTGACTTTC. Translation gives CATSERTGVGANVLTF.

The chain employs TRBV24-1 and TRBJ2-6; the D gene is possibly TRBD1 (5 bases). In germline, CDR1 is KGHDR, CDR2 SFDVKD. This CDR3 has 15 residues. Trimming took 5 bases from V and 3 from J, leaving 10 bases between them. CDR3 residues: CATSAQEGGANVLTF. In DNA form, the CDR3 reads TGTGCCACCAGTGCACAGGAAGGTGGGGCCAACGTCCTGACTTTC.

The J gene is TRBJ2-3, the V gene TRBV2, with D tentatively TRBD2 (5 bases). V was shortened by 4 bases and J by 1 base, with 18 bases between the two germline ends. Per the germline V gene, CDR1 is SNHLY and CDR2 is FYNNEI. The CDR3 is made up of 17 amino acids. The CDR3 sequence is CASSVPPIAEGTDTQYF. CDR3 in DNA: TGTGCCAGCAGTGTCCCGCCGATCGCGGAGGGCACAGATACGCAGTATTTT.

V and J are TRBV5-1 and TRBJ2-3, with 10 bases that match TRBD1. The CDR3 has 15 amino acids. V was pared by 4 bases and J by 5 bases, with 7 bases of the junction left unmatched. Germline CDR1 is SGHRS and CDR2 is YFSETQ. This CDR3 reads CASSPGGTGEDTQYF. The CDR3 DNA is TGCGCCAGCAGCCCTGGAGGGACAGGGGAAGATACGCAGTATTTT.

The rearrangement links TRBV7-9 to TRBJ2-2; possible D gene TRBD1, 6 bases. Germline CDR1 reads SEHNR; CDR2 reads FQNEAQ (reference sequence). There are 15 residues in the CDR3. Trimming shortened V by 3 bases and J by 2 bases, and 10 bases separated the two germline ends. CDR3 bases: TGTGCCAGCAGCTTGGACAGCATAAACACCGGGGAGCTGTTTTTT. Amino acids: CASSLDSINTGELFF.

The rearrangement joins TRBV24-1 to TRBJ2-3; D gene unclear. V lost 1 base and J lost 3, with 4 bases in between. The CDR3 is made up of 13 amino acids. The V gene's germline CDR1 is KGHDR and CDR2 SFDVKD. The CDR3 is CATSDFQTDTQYF. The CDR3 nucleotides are TGTGCCACCAGTGATTTTCAAACAGATACGCAGTATTTT.

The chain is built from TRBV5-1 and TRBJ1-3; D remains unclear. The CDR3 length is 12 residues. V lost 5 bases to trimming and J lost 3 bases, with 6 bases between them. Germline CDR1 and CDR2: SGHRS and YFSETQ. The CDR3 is CASRESGNTIYF. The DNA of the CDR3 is TGCGCCAGCAGGGAGAGTGGAAACACCATATATTTT.